The rows below give T cell receptor beta chains drawn from one sample of a study of blood T cell repertoires in COVID-19. Only in-frame clones appear in the TCRdb table, and some are missing; sequencing was by immunoSEQ multiplex PCR. This table has some 250,000 clones, about 83% appearing once. The material sequenced was peripheral blood. These receptors were obtained from a man aged 40-55 years with active or convalescent COVID-19. Each CDR3 is given with its conserved first and last residue. A D gene is named only where the DNA matches it firmly. Size tells how often a clone was seen (once, few, many) or the class of an expanded clone, and some rows leave it out.

j_gene | v_gene | d_gene | abundance | CDR3aa | CDR3nt
TRBJ1-2 | TRBV6-1 | NA | once | CASSERKGLIIYGYTF | TGTGCCAGCAGTGAAAGGAAGGGACTCATAATCTATGGCTACACCTTC
TRBJ1-4 | TRBV5-1 | TRBD1 | NA | CASSSGQGSNEKLFF | TGCGCCAGCAGCTCCGGACAGGGATCTAATGAAAAACTGTTTTTT
TRBJ2-5 | TRBV28 | TRBD2 | NA | CASSLGLAGGGQETQYF | TGTGCCAGCAGTTTAGGACTAGCGGGAGGCGGGCAAGAGACCCAGTACTTC
TRBJ2-7 | TRBV27 | TRBD1 | once | CASSVSDRGLDYEQYF | TGTGCCAGCAGTGTCTCGGACAGGGGGCTTGACTACGAGCAGTACTTC
TRBJ2-4 | TRBV7-9 | NA | NA | CASSAEGYIQYF | TGTGCCAGCAGCGCAGAGGGATACATTCAGTACTTC
TRBJ2-5 | TRBV29-1 | NA | NA | CSSTKQGGETQYF | TGCAGCTCGACTAAACAGGGAGGGGAGACCCAGTACTTC
TRBJ2-3 | TRBV7-3 | NA | NA | CASSLFGGPTDTQYF | TGTGCCAGCAGCTTATTTGGAGGACCCACAGATACGCAGTATTTT
TRBJ2-2 | TRBV5-4 | TRBD2 | NA | CASSPVGAGGTGELFF | TGTGCCAGCAGCCCCGTCGGAGCGGGAGGAACCGGGGAGCTGTTTTTT
TRBJ1-6 | TRBV7-9 | TRBD1 | NA | CASSLAGTGEDSPLHF | TGTGCCAGCAGCTTAGCTGGGACAGGGGAGGATTCACCCCTCCACTTT
TRBJ1-5 | TRBV30 | NA | NA | CAWSSTWGEPQHF | TGTGCCTGGAGTTCGACTTGGGGGGAGCCCCAGCATTTT
TRBJ1-5 | TRBV28 | TRBD1 | NA | CASSDRAYNQPQHF | TGTGCCAGCAGTGACAGGGCCTACAATCAGCCCCAGCATTTT
TRBJ2-3 | TRBV29-1 | TRBD1 | NA | CSVAGQGLTDTQYF | TGCAGCGTTGCGGGACAGGGGTTGACAGATACGCAGTATTTT
TRBJ2-1 | TRBV5-5 | NA | NA | CASSLNGNYNEQFF | TGTGCCAGCAGCTTGAACGGGAACTACAATGAGCAGTTCTTC
TRBJ1-4 | TRBV9 | NA | NA | CASSATWSANEKLFF | TGTGCCAGCAGCGCTACTTGGAGCGCAAATGAAAAACTGTTTTTT
TRBJ1-1 | TRBV4-1 | TRBD1 | NA | CASSQEVTGDTEAFF | TGCGCCAGCAGCCAAGAGGTTACAGGGGACACTGAAGCTTTCTTT
TRBJ1-4 | TRBV25-1 | NA | NA | CASSESGRGEKLFF | TGTGCCAGCAGTGAATCGGGCAGGGGTGAAAAACTGTTTTTT
TRBJ1-1 | TRBV7-3 | TRBD1 | few | CASSLGGQSTEAFF | TGTGCCAGCAGCTTAGGGGGACAGTCCACTGAAGCTTTCTTT
TRBJ1-5 | TRBV4-1 | TRBD1 | NA | CASSQEGGRTGLGQPQHF | TGCGCCAGCAGCCAAGAAGGAGGACGGACAGGGCTCGGTCAGCCCCAGCATTTT
TRBJ1-1 | TRBV30 | NA | NA | CAWSVGWRQMNTEAFF | TGTGCCTGGAGTGTAGGTTGGAGGCAGATGAACACTGAAGCTTTCTTT
TRBJ2-7 | TRBV5-1 | NA | once | CASSLEPSPDEQYF | TGCGCCAGCAGCTTGGAGCCTTCTCCGGACGAGCAGTACTTC
TRBJ1-1 | TRBV7-9 | NA | NA | CASSLGPSLNTEAFF | TGTGCCAGCAGCTTGGGGCCCTCCTTGAACACTGAAGCTTTCTTT
TRBJ1-6 | TRBV11-3 | TRBD1 | NA | CASSFGGTGDFSPLHF | TGTGCCAGCAGCTTCGGCGGAACAGGGGATTTTTCACCCCTCCACTTT
TRBJ1-3 | TRBV6-1 | NA | NA | CASSEEQTPGNTIYF | TGTGCCAGCAGTGAAGAACAGACCCCTGGAAACACCATATATTTT
TRBJ1-1 | TRBV18 | NA | NA | CASSPPSRGRDTEAFF | TGTGCCAGCTCACCACCGAGTAGGGGAAGGGACACTGAAGCTTTCTTT
TRBJ1-1 | TRBV5-1 | NA | NA | CASSLMQGPNTEAFF | TGCGCCAGCAGCTTGATGCAGGGGCCTAACACTGAAGCTTTCTTT
TRBJ1-2 | TRBV20-1 | NA | NA | CSATTAYGYTF | TGCAGTGCTACCACTGCATATGGCTACACCTTC
TRBJ2-1 | TRBV3-1/TRBV3-2 | NA | NA | CASSHVGSVGVAYNEQFF | TGTGCCAGCAGCCATGTTGGGTCGGTGGGAGTGGCCTACAATGAGCAGTTCTTC
TRBJ1-1 | TRBV19 | NA | once | CASSTGVEAFF | TGTGCCAGTAGTACGGGGGTGGAAGCTTTCTTT
TRBJ2-7 | TRBV4-1 | TRBD1 | NA | CASSQVGTGVLSGEQYF | TGCGCCAGCAGCCAAGTGGGGACAGGCGTCCTGAGTGGAGAGCAGTACTTC
TRBJ1-4 | TRBV27 | NA | once | CASAPLGGRGEKLFF | TGTGCCAGCGCACCCCTAGGGGGGCGGGGGGAAAAACTGTTTTTT
TRBJ1-1 | TRBV6-5 | NA | once | CAATGNTEAFF | TGTGCCGCAACAGGGAACACTGAAGCTTTCTTT